The 26 T cell receptor beta chains below were found in one sample sequenced in a study of shared clonotypes between healthy human individuals. Sequencing was performed with immunoSEQ multiplex PCR; in TCRdb, only in-frame clones are kept and a portion is missing. Of approximately 2.5 million clones in the sample, approximately 93% are singletons; the top ten hold 0.36%. The specimen sequenced was naive CD4+ T cells from PBMCs. Subset defined: CD45RA+ positively selected. These receptors originate from a man aged 18 to 30 in good health. Some clones in this sample may be carry-over from other donors' samples.

This clone appeared a single time. The rearrangement uses TRBV6-1 and TRBJ1-4; D unclear. CDR1 is MNHNS, CDR2 SASEGT, per germline. With 4 bases removed from V and 8 bases from J, the gap between germline ends came to 17 bases. This CDR3 contains 15 residues. This chain's CDR3 is CASSVSTPREEKLFF. The CDR3 region has the DNA TGTGCCAGCAGTGTATCGACCCCCCGGGAGGAAAAACTGTTTTTT.

The chain uses TRBV9 and TRBJ2-2; D unclear. The CDR3 totals 15 residues. The V end lost 4 bases, the J end lost 6 bases, and 16 bases lay between the germline ends. Germline CDR1 is SGDLS and CDR2 is YYNGEE. The CDR3 DNA sequence: TGTGCCAGCAGCCCCAGAGGAGCTGTGGCCGGGGAGCTGTTTTTT. Protein: CASSPRGAVAGELFF. The whole variable domain, filled in from reference TRBV9 and TRBJ2-2, reads DSGVTQTPKHLITATGQRVTLRCSPRSGDLSVYWYQQSLDQGLQFLIQYYNGEERAKGNILERFSAQQFPDLHSELNLSSLELGDSALYFCASSPRGAVAGELFFGEGSRLTVL.

On this clone itself: The identical CDR3 is also encoded by other nucleotide sequences in the sample. The CDR3 sequence: CASSFLDSSYEQYF. Here the CDR3 DNA reads TGTGCCAGCAGTTTTCTCGACAGCTCCTACGAGCAGTACTTC. V and J are TRBV28 and TRBJ2-7, with a weak D call TRBD1 (5 bases). This CDR3 region has 14 residues. CDR1 MDHEN and CDR2 SYDVKM come from the germline V gene. V was shortened by 3 bases and J by 0 bases, with 9 bases between the two germline ends.

The chain employs TRBV27 and TRBJ2-6, with 7 bases identical to TRBD2. This CDR3 is 16 amino acids long. After removal of 4 bases from V and 0 bases from J, the junction contained 3 bases not matched to a gene. CDR1 and CDR2 from the germline V gene are MNHEY and SMNVEV (reference sequence). CDR3 protein: CASSSRTSSGANVLTF. CDR3 nucleotide sequence: TGTGCCAGCAGTTCGCGGACTAGCTCTGGGGCCAACGTCCTGACTTTC.

The chain uses TRBV27 and TRBJ2-5, with TRBD2 as a possible D gene (6 bases). The V gene lost 5 bases and the J gene lost 2 bases, with 15 bases spanning the gap. The CDR3 loop spans 15 amino acids. Looked up from germline, CDR1 is MNHEY and CDR2 is SMNVEV (reference sequence). CDR3 nucleotides: TGTGCCAGCAGTGAGAGCGGGTTCTCTCAAGAGACCCAGTACTTC. Translating it yields CASSESGFSQETQYF.

The gene calls are TRBV6-5 and TRBJ2-1, with D possibly matching TRBD2 (6 bases). Germline loops: CDR1 MNHEY, CDR2 SVGAGI. V shed 3 bases and J shed 6 bases, with 15 bases lying between them. The CDR3 spans 15 residues. In DNA form, the CDR3 reads TGTGCCAGCAGTTATTCTCCGGGAGCCCCCAATGAGCAGTTCTTC. Translation: CASSYSPGAPNEQFF.

This clone occurred once. This rearrangement joins TRBV9 to TRBJ2-7; the match to TRBD2 covers 9 bases. The length of the CDR3 is 15 residues. From germline, CDR1 is SGDLS and CDR2 YYNGEE. The V gene end was trimmed by 5 bases and the J gene end by 5 bases; junction bases not matched to a gene: 11. The CDR3 region has the DNA TGTGCCAGCAGTTATAATGCGGGAGGGCCGGACGAGCAGTACTTC. Translating gives CASSYNAGGPDEQYF.

This clone occurred once. The chain has TRBV5-1 and TRBJ1-2, with a weak D call TRBD1 (6 bases). V was shortened by 7 bases and J by 0 bases, with 13 bases between the two germline ends. The CDR3 spans 14 residues. CDR1 and CDR2 from the germline V gene are SGHRS and YFSETQ. The CDR3 loop is CASRTEGANYGYTF. CDR3 sequence (DNA): TGCGCCAGCCGTACTGAGGGGGCTAACTATGGCTACACCTTC.

The chain uses TRBV5-1 and TRBJ2-3; 9 bases agree with TRBD2. The CDR3 is 15 amino acids. The ends lost 4 bases at V and 4 bases at J; junction bases unmatched: 7. Germline assignment: CDR1 SGHRS and CDR2 YFSETQ. The CDR3 loop is CASSTLAGEPDTQYF. The CDR3 DNA reads TGCGCCAGCAGCACCTTAGCGGGGGAACCAGATACGCAGTATTTT.

The chain uses TRBV28 and TRBJ2-1; TRBD1 might be the D (5 bases). V was trimmed by 7 bases and J by 2 bases, leaving 9 bases between them. The germline V gene has CDR1 MDHEN and CDR2 SYDVKM. This CDR3 comprises 13 residues. The CDR3 bases are TGTGCCAGCATCTCAGGGCCCTACAATGAGCAGTTCTTC. This gives the protein CASISGPYNEQFF.

The chain joins TRBV5-1 to TRBJ2-7; 10 nucleotides align to TRBD2. This CDR3 region has 16 residues. Germline-derived CDR1 and CDR2 are SGHRS and YFSETQ. Losses at the gene ends were 1 base for V and 4 bases for J; bases not matched to a gene: 8. CDR3 DNA sequence: TGCGCCAGCAGCTTGATTGCTAGCGGGAGCGGGTACGAGCAGTACTTC. Residues: CASSLIASGSGYEQYF.

The CDR3 protein is CASRAAGFSYEQYF. The CDR3 DNA reads TGTGCCAGTAGGGCGGCTGGGTTTAGCTACGAGCAGTACTTC. The chain uses TRBV19 and TRBJ2-7; D is unclear. Looked up from germline, CDR1 is LNHDA and CDR2 is SQIVND (reference sequence). This CDR3 spans 14 amino acids. V lost 6 bases to trimming and J lost 3 bases, with 15 bases between them.

This clone appeared a single time. The chain has TRBV7-2 and TRBJ2-5, with 8 bases aligning to TRBD1. The trim removed 5 bases at V and 4 bases at J, leaving 12 bases unmatched. Germline CDR1 is SGHTA and CDR2 is FQGNSA. The CDR3 length is 16 residues. The CDR3 bases are TGTGCCAGCAGCCTCAACCACAGGGGGAATCGAGAGACCCAGTACTTC. Its protein is CASSLNHRGNRETQYF.

For the CDR3, the DNA is TGTGCCAGCAGCCTTCAGGGGCTAGCGGGAGTTCATACGCAGTATTTT. It translates to CASSLQGLAGVHTQYF. The J gene is TRBJ2-3, the V gene TRBV5-4; TRBD2 matches at 10 bases. Germline V lookup: CDR1 SGHNT, CDR2 YYREEE (reference sequence). With V trimmed by 4 bases and J by 7 bases, 12 bases remained unmatched. CDR3 length: 16 amino acids.

In this sample, this clone turned up once. V gene TRBV6-7 combines with J gene TRBJ1-4; D gene uncertain. TRBV6-7 is identified as an open reading frame with a role that is uncertain. This CDR3 is 13 amino acids long. Between the trimmed V and J ends, which lost 5 bases and 13 bases, there was a span of 17 bases. Written as DNA, the CDR3 is TGTGCCAGCAGTAACAGAGCCGGGGAGGTACTGTTTTTT. Translating gives CASSNRAGEVLFF.

The chain has TRBV28 and TRBJ2-7; 7 nucleotides align to TRBD2. This CDR3 has 15 residues. The germline gives CDR1 MDHEN, CDR2 SYDVKM. Unmatched junction bases numbered 14, after V lost 6 bases and J lost 6 bases. Here the CDR3 reads CASSLSWEGRCEQYF. For the CDR3, the DNA is TGTGCCAGCAGCCTCTCGTGGGAGGGCCGGTGCGAGCAGTACTTC.

The gene calls are TRBV28 and TRBJ1-1, with unresolved D. From germline, CDR1 is MDHEN and CDR2 SYDVKM. V dropped 3 bases and J dropped 0 bases, with 11 bases sitting between them. The length of the CDR3 is 15 residues. The CDR3 sequence: CASSFRRSLNTEAFF. CDR3 in DNA: TGTGCCAGCAGTTTTAGACGGTCGCTGAACACTGAAGCTTTCTTT.

The J gene is TRBJ1-1, the V gene TRBV7-6; no firm D call. The CDR3 runs 14 residues. The germline V gene has CDR1 SGHVS and CDR2 FNYEAQ. V was cut by 5 bases and J by 5 bases, with 15 bases left in between. In DNA form, the CDR3 reads TGTGCCAGCAGCGAAGCCCTACGGCGGACTGAAGCTTTCTTT. Encoded protein: CASSEALRRTEAFF.

The chain carries TRBV27 and TRBJ2-7; TRBD1 matches 10 bases. Germline V lookup: CDR1 MNHEY, CDR2 SMNVEV (reference sequence). V shed 1 base and J 4 bases; nucleotides not matched to a gene: 10. The CDR3 contains 17 residues. CDR3 bases: TGTGCCAGCAGTTTATATGGGGCGACAGGGGGCTTTTACGAGCAGTACTTC. Translated: CASSLYGATGGFYEQYF.

This sequence joins TRBV6-6 and TRBJ1-5; TRBD1 matches at 9 bases. Unmatched junction bases numbered 8, after V lost 6 bases and J lost 5 bases. The CDR3 sequence is 15 residues long. Germline CDR1 is MNHNY and CDR2 is SVGAGI (reference sequence). CDR3 region: CASSRGQGIHQPQHF. The CDR3 nucleotides are TGTGCCAGCAGCCGGGGACAGGGCATCCATCAGCCCCAGCATTTT.

The chain recombines TRBV5-1 with TRBJ2-3; TRBD2 might be the D (6 bases). Trimming removed 0 bases from V and 4 bases from J, with 12 bases in between. The germline V gene encodes CDR1 SGHRS and CDR2 YFSETQ. The CDR3 is 15 amino acids. This CDR3 is CASSLEDGSSDTQYF. CDR3 sequence (DNA): TGCGCCAGCAGCTTGGAGGACGGGAGCTCAGATACGCAGTATTTT.

The chain couples TRBV5-1 to TRBJ2-7; the match to TRBD2 covers 16 bases. CDR3 size: 16 residues. Looked up from germline, CDR1 is SGHRS and CDR2 is YFSETQ. The V segment lost 5 bases and the J segment 2 bases; nucleotides outside the gene matches: 4. DNA for the CDR3: TGCGCCAGCAGAGCCGGGACTAGCGGGAGGGCCTACGAGCAGTACTTC. Translating gives CASRAGTSGRAYEQYF. Variable domain in full (rest from reference TRBV5-1 and TRBJ2-7): KAGVTQTPRYLIKTRGQQVTLSCSPISGHRSVSWYQQTPGQGLQFLFEYFSETQRNKGNFPGRFSGRQFSNSRSEMNVSTLELGDSALYLCASRAGTSGRAYEQYFGPGTRLTVT.

The gene calls are TRBV19 and TRBJ2-5, with 8 bases fitting TRBD2. With 6 bases clipped from V and 4 bases from J, the junction kept 7 bases outside the gene matches. Per germline, CDR1 LNHDA and CDR2 SQIVND (reference sequence). This CDR3 spans 14 amino acids. CDR3 residues: CASSEAGVRETQYF. CDR3 DNA sequence: TGTGCCAGTAGCGAAGCGGGAGTTAGAGAGACCCAGTACTTC. Filled out from reference TRBV19 and TRBJ2-5, the complete variable domain reads DGGITQSPKYLFRKEGQNVTLSCEQNLNHDAMYWYRQDPGQGLRLIYYSQIVNDFQKGDIAEGYSVSREKKESFPLTVTSAQKNPTAFYLCASSEAGVRETQYFGPGTRLLVL.

The chain couples TRBV11-2 to TRBJ2-7, with TRBD1 matching 9 bases. V was clipped by 4 bases and J by 2 bases; unmatched bases: 9. Germline V CDR1 and CDR2: SGHAT, FQNNGV. This CDR3 has 16 amino acids. The CDR3 protein is CASSSGSGTGPYEQYF. In DNA, the CDR3 is TGTGCCAGCAGCTCTGGGTCCGGGACAGGGCCCTACGAGCAGTACTTC.

The CDR3 DNA reads as TGTGCCAGTAGTGCGACAGGCTCTGGAAACACCATATATTTT. Translating it yields CASSATGSGNTIYF. The V gene is TRBV19, the J gene TRBJ1-3; perhaps TRBD1 as D (6 bases). This CDR3 contains 14 residues. Germline-derived CDR1 and CDR2 are LNHDA and SQIVND (reference sequence). V shed 5 bases and J shed 0 bases, with 8 bases lying between them.

This chain uses TRBV11-2 with TRBJ2-5; 7 nucleotides align to TRBD2. The germline V gene encodes CDR1 SGHAT and CDR2 FQNNGV. The CDR3 has 16 amino acids. V dropped 3 bases and J dropped 3; count of bases not matched to a gene: 10. The DNA of the CDR3 is TGTGCCAGCAGCTTTCGTCTAGCGGCACCAAAAGAGACCCAGTACTTC. This encodes CASSFRLAAPKETQYF.